The 8 T cell receptor beta chains in this list originate from one sample, sequenced in a study of shared clonotypes between healthy human individuals. TCRdb's copy holds only in-frame clones and misses some; the assay was immunoSEQ multiplex PCR. The sample lists roughly 500,000 clones, 60% to 85% occurring once. Sequencing was performed on PBMCs. These receptors came from a woman aged 40 to 50 in good health. Some clones in this sample may be carry-over from other donors' samples.

The chain combines TRBV5-1 with TRBJ1-1; D is possibly TRBD1 (5 bases). Germline V gives CDR1 SGHRS, CDR2 YFSETQ. The V end was cut by 2 bases, the J end by 0 bases, with 11 bases between. The CDR3 totals 15 residues. CDR3 sequence: CASSFLGGLNTEAFF. In nucleotides, the CDR3 is TGCGCCAGCAGCTTTCTCGGGGGGTTGAACACTGAAGCTTTCTTT.

This clone was observed a single time. V and J are TRBV7-9 and TRBJ2-5; D unresolved. The CDR3 is 11 amino acids. Germline V gene lookup returns CDR1 SEHNR and CDR2 FQNEAQ (reference sequence). V shed 5 bases and J shed 3 bases, with 4 bases lying between them. The CDR3 coding sequence is TGTGCCAGCAGCGGAGAAGAGACCCAGTACTTC. Translating gives CASSGEETQYF.

CDR3 DNA: TGTGCCAGCAGCTTACAGCTCGGGGAGCAGTTCTTC. Translating it yields CASSLQLGEQFF. The chain uses TRBV7-9 and TRBJ2-1, with D uncertain. Trimming took off 2 bases at V and 10 bases at J, with 9 bases between the two ends. The CDR3 spans 12 residues. Germline lookup yields CDR1 SEHNR and CDR2 FQNEAQ (reference sequence).

This clone has just one count. The gene calls are TRBV2 and TRBJ2-1; 8 bases line up with TRBD2. Germline V gene sequence: CDR1 SNHLY, CDR2 FYNNEI. This CDR3 contains 14 residues. V lost 8 bases to trimming and J lost 4 bases; unmatched junction nucleotides: 7. CDR3 DNA: TGTGCCAGCTTCGCCGGGAGGGTATACAATGAGCAGTTCTTC. Encoded protein: CASFAGRVYNEQFF.

The chain links TRBV28 to TRBJ1-5; D remains unclear. The germline V and J ends were trimmed by 3 bases and 11 bases, with 11 bases remaining between them. CDR3 length: 12 residues. The germline V gene encodes CDR1 MDHEN and CDR2 SYDVKM. Here the CDR3 reads CASSLGPEAQHF. The CDR3 DNA sequence: TGTGCCAGCAGTTTGGGCCCGGAGGCCCAGCATTTT.

The rearrangement links TRBV18 to TRBJ1-1, with TRBD1 as a possible D gene (6 bases). Germline lookup yields CDR1 KGHSH and CDR2 LQKENI. CDR3 length: 15 amino acids. The V end lost 5 bases, the J end lost 4 bases, and 17 bases lay between the germline ends. This chain's CDR3 is CASSTRQAVGTEAFF. In DNA form, the CDR3 reads TGTGCCAGCTCAACTCGACAGGCCGTGGGCACTGAAGCTTTCTTT.

J is TRBJ2-3 and V is TRBV7-8, with TRBD1 matching over 12 bases. After removal of 6 bases from V and 7 bases from J, the junction contained 8 bases not matched to a gene. The CDR3 has 15 residues. Germline assignment: CDR1 SGHVS and CDR2 FQNEAQ. The CDR3 reads CASSPGQGAVNTQYF. The CDR3, as DNA: TGTGCCAGCAGTCCGGGACAGGGGGCAGTGAATACGCAGTATTTT.

The rearrangement uses TRBV7-8 and TRBJ2-4, with D possibly being TRBD1 or TRBD2 (5 bases each). Germline-derived CDR1 and CDR2 are SGHVS and FQNEAQ. The CDR3 is 14 residues long. V lost 5 bases and J 7 bases, leaving 15 bases between the germline ends. CDR3 bases: TGTGCCAGCAGCGACTGGGGGACGGGGAACATTCAGTACTTC. Residues: CASSDWGTGNIQYF.